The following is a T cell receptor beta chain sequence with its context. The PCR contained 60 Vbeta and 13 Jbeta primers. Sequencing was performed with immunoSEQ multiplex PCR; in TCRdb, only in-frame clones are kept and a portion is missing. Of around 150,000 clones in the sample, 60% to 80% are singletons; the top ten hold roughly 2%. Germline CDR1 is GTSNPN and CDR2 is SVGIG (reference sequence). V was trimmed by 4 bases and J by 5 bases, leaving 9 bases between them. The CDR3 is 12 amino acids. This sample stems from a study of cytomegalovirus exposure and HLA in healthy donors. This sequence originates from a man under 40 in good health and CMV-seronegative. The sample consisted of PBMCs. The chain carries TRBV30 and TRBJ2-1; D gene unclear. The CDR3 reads CAWIQLDNEQFF. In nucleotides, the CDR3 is TGTGCCTGGATCCAGCTAGACAATGAGCAGTTCTTC.